This T cell receptor beta chain was recorded in a study of shared clonotypes between healthy human individuals. Whole-study findings and limits: Memory subsets generally showed smaller estimated richness than naive subsets did.

Germline values: CDR1 MGHRA, CDR2 YSYEKL. CDR3 length: 15 amino acids. The V end was cut by 4 bases, the J end by 1 base, with 13 bases between. When replicate PCRs were run on sorted subsets, they used about 200 ng DNA, some 33,000 T cell genomes. Profiled with immunoSEQ multiplex PCR; TCRdb holds only in-frame clones, not every one. This sample has around 720,000 clones, with roughly 73% found just once. A note on this clone: Its antigen is not identified.

The rearrangement joins TRBV4-1 to TRBJ1-1; a possible D gene is TRBD1 (5 bases). Material: memory CD4+ T cells sorted from blood. Subset given: CD45RA-negative fraction. The origin of this receptor is a woman in her twenties or thirties in good health. In nucleotides, the CDR3 is TGCGCCAGCAGCCGGCCTATGGGGACGAACACTGAAGCTTTCTTT. Its translation is CASSRPMGTNTEAFF.